Below are 9 T cell receptor beta chains sequenced from a single sample in a study of T cell repertoires in cytomegalovirus infection. TCRdb processed the reads anew with MiXCR; each CDR3 protein has one entry. Altogether 200,000 to 250,000 distinct CDR3 sequences are present, 22% being singletons, with the ten largest covering about 20%. Specimen: CD8+ T cells from PBMCs. The receptors originated from a human donor in good health (CMV status not recorded). Some clones in this sample may be carry-over from other donors' samples.

In its sample, this clonotype was seen many times. The genes are TRBV7-6 and TRBJ2-2; 11 positions match TRBD1. Germline V CDR1 and CDR2: SGHVS, FNYEAQ. Trimming cost V 5 bases and J 3 bases; bases outside gene matches: 5. The CDR3 spans 16 residues. CDR3 residues: CASSLGQGAHTGELFF. The CDR3, as DNA: TGTGCCAGCAGCCTCGGACAGGGGGCGCACACCGGGGAGCTGTTTTTT.

This rearrangement joins TRBV29-1 to TRBJ2-5, with TRBD2 matching 9 bases. The CDR3 contains 14 residues. V lost 6 bases, J lost 5 bases, and 10 bases stayed unmatched. Germline V CDR1 and CDR2: SQVTM, ANQGSEA. CDR3 region: CSVSLAGAGETQYF. The CDR3 nucleotides are TGCAGCGTATCGTTAGCGGGGGCTGGGGAGACCCAGTACTTC.

The sample holds a few counts of this clonotype. CDR3: CASTLTGEGGYTF. The DNA of the CDR3 is TGTGCCAGCACCTTGACAGGGGAGGGTGGCTACACCTTC. The chain uses TRBV12-3 or TRBV12-4 and TRBJ1-2, with TRBD1 matching 8 bases. V gave up 7 bases and J gave up 7 bases; unmatched junction bases: 8. This CDR3 region has 13 residues.

At least ten counts were recorded for this clonotype. A read error may account for a junction end that differs from germline. V gene TRBV7-2 combines with J gene TRBJ2-5; D is possibly TRBD1 (5 bases). The CDR3 is made up of 13 amino acids. Looked up from germline, CDR1 is SGHTA and CDR2 is FQGNSA. Written as DNA, the CDR3 is TGTGCCAGCAGAGGGGCTACGACGGACCCATGGCACTTC. Translation: CASRGATTDPWHF.

There are a few counts of this clonotype. V usage is TRBV9 and J usage is TRBJ1-2; D gene uncertain. CDR3 size: 11 residues. CDR1 and CDR2 from the germline V gene are SGDLS and YYNGEE. V was pared by 3 bases and J by 2 bases, with 2 bases between. CDR3 nucleotides: TGTGCCAGCAGCGAAAACTATGGCTACACCTTC. Its translation is CASSENYGYTF.

There are a few counts of this clonotype. This chain links TRBV2 with TRBJ1-2; D is unclear. V was clipped by 6 bases and J by 7 bases, with 24 bases between them. Germline assignment: CDR1 SNHLY and CDR2 FYNNEI. The CDR3 length is 16 residues. The CDR3 protein is CASSKDQSPGSLGYTF. In nucleotides, the CDR3 is TGTGCCAGCAGCAAAGACCAATCTCCCGGAAGCCTTGGCTACACCTTC.

The chain couples TRBV6-1 to TRBJ2-7, with 11 nucleotides matching TRBD1. Per the germline V gene, CDR1 is MNHNS and CDR2 is SASEGT. Trimming at V came to 0 bases and at J to 6 bases, leaving 4 bases not matched to a gene. The CDR3 length is 15 residues. The CDR3 spells CASSEAGTGGGEQYF. DNA of the CDR3: TGTGCCAGCAGTGAAGCCGGGACAGGGGGGGGCGAGCAGTACTTC.

The chain carries TRBV5-1 and TRBJ1-5; D remains ambiguous. Germline loops: CDR1 SGHRS, CDR2 YFSETQ. V lost 2 bases to trimming and J lost 4 bases, with 7 bases between them. The CDR3 sequence is 13 residues long. The CDR3 is CASSLAWNQPQHF. CDR3 in DNA: TGCGCCAGCAGCTTAGCGTGGAATCAGCCCCAGCATTTT.

The genes are TRBV5-1 and TRBJ2-1; perhaps TRBD1 as D (5 bases). This CDR3 has 14 amino acids. Per germline, CDR1 SGHRS and CDR2 YFSETQ. V lost 0 bases and J 10 bases, leaving 14 bases between the germline ends. DNA for the CDR3: TGCGCCAGCAGCTTGGCACTGGACAAATCGGAGCAGTTCTTC. It specifies CASSLALDKSEQFF. Looking up the rest from reference TRBV5-1 and TRBJ2-1 gives the full variable domain: KAGVTQTPRYLIKTRGQQVTLSCSPISGHRSVSWYQQTPGQGLQFLFEYFSETQRNKGNFPGRFSGRQFSNSRSEMNVSTLELGDSALYLCASSLALDKSEQFFGPGTRLTVL.